This TCR beta chain appears in the sequencing data of a study of monozygotic twins with inflammatory bowel disease. TCRalpha and TCRbeta cDNA was put through two nested PCRs of 16 and 9 cycles. TCRdb reworked the 5' RACE reads into one entry per CDR3 protein, no DNA. Across approximately 340,000 distinct CDR3 sequences, the top ten clones capture around 2% of the sample. Turning to this clonotype: Its antigen is unidentified.

Study conclusions and caveats: Reduced clonotype sharing with other individuals was observed in IBD patients relative to healthy twins, especially with disease activity.

CDR1 SEHNR and CDR2 FQNEAQ come from the germline V gene (reference sequence). The CDR3 extends over 14 amino acids. The TCR was taken from a human donor with ulcerative colitis or Crohn's disease, or a healthy co-twin of an affected twin (not recorded which). The gene calls are TRBV7-9 and TRBJ2-7. Sample: blood. The CDR3 loop is CASSLTATGYEQYF.